A single T cell receptor beta chain is shown here with its context. The antigen is not known. The CDR3 spans 17 residues. Germline V CDR1 and CDR2: MNHNS, SASEGT. The V end was cut by 1 base, the J end by 5 bases, with 15 bases between. The record originates from a study of radiotherapy plus CTLA-4 blockade in lung cancer. Study-wide points: Some TCR clones had been derived from tumors. These clones expanded in peripheral blood after radiotherapy plus ipilimumab. Response, reportedly, was best predicted by interferon-beta along with early blood T cell clone dynamics.

Here immunoSEQ multiplex PCR was the method, and the copy in TCRdb shows in-frame clones only, minus some. The profile covers about 59,000 clones, with around 68% appearing a single time and about 8% taken by the ten largest. Lung cancer patients with chemo-refractory metastatic non-small-cell disease were given focal radiation plus CTLA-4 blockade with ipilimumab. This specimen was peripheral blood, taken from a patient treated with radiotherapy plus ipilimumab. The chain has TRBV6-1 and TRBJ1-6, with D uncertain. The receptor was isolated from a human donor with non-small cell lung cancer whose response to radiotherapy plus ipilimumab could not be evaluated. The CDR3 DNA reads TGTGCCAGCAGTGAAGTCCCTCCCAGACACCATAATTCACCCCTCCACTTT. Its translation is CASSEVPPRHHNSPLHF.